Reported below is one T cell receptor (beta chain). This CDR3 comprises 14 residues. Germline CDR1 is MDHEN and CDR2 is SYDVKM. The V gene lost 9 bases and the J gene lost 1 base, with 15 bases spanning the gap. TCRdb's copy holds only in-frame clones and misses some; the assay was immunoSEQ multiplex PCR. The table has around 250,000 clones, 86% seen once. This specimen comes from a study of blood T cell repertoires in COVID-19. As for the study in general: T cells, B-cell-depleted T cells, or PBMCs provided the cDNA or gDNA that served as material.

This chain connects TRBV28 to TRBJ2-5, with D unclear. Specimen: peripheral blood. This sequence was found in a woman aged 25 to 39 with active or convalescent COVID-19. The CDR3 DNA reads as TGTGCCAGTACTACCCCCGGGTCCCAAGAGACCCAGTACTTC. This codes for CASTTPGSQETQYF.